This T cell receptor (beta chain) emerged from a study of OX40 agonist ivuxolimab in advanced cancers. On the study more broadly: An agonistic anti-OX40 (CD134) antibody, ivuxolimab, was used to treat the patients. Recorded diagnoses for dose-escalation patients were hepatocellular carcinoma, melanoma, renal cell or head and neck cancer. The dose-escalation cohort was about 87% male, with a mean age of 60 years, ranging roughly 20 to 90.

The V end was cut by 2 bases, the J end by 0 bases, with 11 bases between. The V gene's germline CDR1 is MDHEN and CDR2 SYDVKM. The CDR3 spans 15 residues. Baseline, cycle 4 day 1, and cycle 7 day 1 were the blood sampling points. TCRdb's table, derived via immunoSEQ multiplex PCR, lists solely in-frame clones and lacks some. The sample lists approximately 21,000 clones, 84% occurring once. The source material was CD4+ or CD8+ T cells sorted from blood, sampled in a trial of the OX40 agonist ivuxolimab. The sequence derives from an adult with an advanced solid tumor such as melanoma, head and neck, liver or kidney cancer. The chain combines TRBV28 with TRBJ2-7; TRBD1 might be the D (6 bases). As DNA, the CDR3 is TGTGCCAGCAGTTTAATAGGGGGAAGCTCCTACGAGCAGTACTTC. As protein: CASSLIGGSSYEQYF.